This entry lists 2 T cell receptor beta chains sequenced from one sample in a study of blood T cells in healthy people across ages. A second about 6 to 11 cycle PCR used barcoded and J-beta primers. Each CDR3 protein is one row after TCRdb ran MiXCR on the 5' RACE reads. The sample has about 1.6 million distinct CDR3 sequences; almost 35% are singletons. The specimen sequenced was blood. These receptors were obtained from a woman in her thirties in good health.

The CDR3, as DNA: TGTGCCAGCAGTAACCGACAGGAGACGCGGCATTTT. Protein product: CASSNRQETRHF. The chain uses TRBV12-3 or TRBV12-4 and TRBJ1-5; TRBD1 might be the D (6 bases). The CDR3 sequence is 12 residues long. Trimming stripped 5 bases from V and 15 bases from J, with 17 bases between.

This clonotype was found a few times. The gene calls are TRBV20-1 and TRBJ2-5; D not resolved. The CDR3 spans 17 residues. Germline lookup yields CDR1 DFQATT and CDR2 SNEGSKA (reference sequence). The V and J ends lost 0 bases and 5 bases respectively, with 22 bases between them. Here the CDR3 reads CSARDQFSDLLVETQYF. CDR3 sequence (DNA): TGCAGTGCTAGAGATCAGTTCAGCGACCTCCTGGTGGAGACCCAGTACTTC.